The next 25 T cell receptor beta chains were all read from a single sample in a study of T cells expressing NK-cell markers. TCRdb derives one entry per CDR3 protein from the 5' RACE reads, leaving out DNA. The sample spans roughly 380,000 distinct CDR3 sequences; the ten largest clones claim about 5.2%. Source material: blood T cells: a sorted CD56 or NKG2C T cell subset, CD4+ or CD8+ T cells, or bulk PBMC T cells (not recorded which). The receptors shown here come from a man aged 18-70 years in good health.

The chain combines TRBV20-1 with TRBJ2-1; TCRdb reports TRBD1, a call that lacks DNA to check it against. The CDR3 totals 15 residues. Germline V gene data show CDR1 as DFQATT and CDR2 as SNEGSKA (reference sequence). CDR3 residues: CSARLAIQGTNEQFF.

The chain uses TRBV6-1 and TRBJ2-5; TCRdb calls TRBD1, which cannot be checked without DNA. Germline V lookup: CDR1 MNHNS, CDR2 SASEGT. This CDR3 has 13 amino acids. This chain's CDR3 is CASSRPGQETQYF.

The chain joins TRBV20-1 to TRBJ1-5; TCRdb returns TRBD1, unconfirmable since there is no DNA. The CDR3 contains 15 residues. Germline lookup yields CDR1 DFQATT and CDR2 SNEGSKA (reference sequence). This CDR3 reads CSASETGAGNQPQHF.

V and J are TRBV12-3 or TRBV12-4 and TRBJ2-5; TCRdb's assignment of TRBD2 cannot be checked, as there is no DNA. There are 15 residues in the CDR3. The CDR3 sequence: CASSLGSSLGETQYF.

The chain couples TRBV3-1 to TRBJ2-1; TCRdb calls TRBD1, which cannot be checked without DNA. The CDR3 contains 15 residues. Germline loops: CDR1 LGHDT, CDR2 YNNKEL (reference sequence). CDR3 loop: CASSQAGQGIMRQFF.

The CDR3: CASSLRVDRGETQYF. The rearrangement links TRBV5-5 to TRBJ2-5; TCRdb gives TRBD1 as the D gene, but with no DNA this cannot be confirmed. The CDR3 is made up of 15 amino acids. Germline V gives CDR1 SGHKS, CDR2 YYEKEE (reference sequence). The full variable domain, in which reference TRBV5-5 and TRBJ2-5 provide the parts outside the CDR3, is DAGVTQSPTHLIKTRGQQVTLRCSPISGHKSVSWYQQVLGQGPQFIFQYYEKEERGRGNFPDRFSARQFPNYSSELNVNALLLGDSALYLCASSLRVDRGETQYFGPGTRLLVL.

The CDR3 region is CASRAFGGANYEQFF. The rearrangement joins TRBV3-1 to TRBJ2-1; lacking DNA, the TRBD2 call made by TCRdb goes unchecked. CDR3 length: 15 residues. Germline lookup yields CDR1 LGHDT and CDR2 YNNKEL (reference sequence).

V usage is TRBV9 and J usage is TRBJ2-3; TCRdb's assignment of TRBD1 cannot be checked, as there is no DNA. Per germline, CDR1 SGDLS and CDR2 YYNGEE. The CDR3 is made up of 12 amino acids. The chain's CDR3 is CASSGLQGTQYF.

The CDR3: CASSSDRGSVYEQYF. The chain has TRBV7-2 and TRBJ2-7; TCRdb's D call of TRBD1 is untestable without DNA. The germline V gene encodes CDR1 SGHTA and CDR2 FQGNSA. This CDR3 is built from 15 residues.

The chain links TRBV19 to TRBJ1-5; TCRdb's D call, TRBD1, is unchecked because there is no DNA. The germline gives CDR1 LNHDA, CDR2 SQIVND (reference sequence). This CDR3 has 15 residues. The CDR3 loop is CASTFRDSSNQPQHF.

The V and J genes are TRBV6-6 and TRBJ2-1. The CDR3 loop spans 13 amino acids. Germline CDR1 reads MNHNY; CDR2 reads SVGAGI (reference sequence). The CDR3 reads CASSLEGYNEQFF.

The chain recombines TRBV6-1 with TRBJ2-5. The germline gives CDR1 MNHNS, CDR2 SASEGT. The CDR3 has 15 amino acids. The CDR3 here is CASSDLGRQQETQYF.

The rearrangement joins TRBV12-3 or TRBV12-4 to TRBJ1-5. This CDR3 contains 12 residues. CDR3 in amino acids: CASSGVGQPQHF.

The V and J genes are TRBV10-3 and TRBJ2-5; TCRdb selects TRBD1, and the lack of DNA leaves this call unchecked. The CDR3 consists of 12 residues. From germline, CDR1 is ENHRY and CDR2 SYGVKD. CDR3 protein: CAISVGGETQYF.

CDR3 amino acids: CASRDDRGRNEKLFF. The chain couples TRBV28 to TRBJ1-4; there is no DNA to check the TCRdb D call of TRBD1. CDR1 and CDR2 from the germline V gene are MDHEN and SYDVKM. This CDR3 is built from 15 residues. Based on the CDR3 plus reference TRBV28 and TRBJ1-4, the full variable domain is DVKVTQSSRYLVKRTGEKVFLECVQDMDHENMFWYRQDPGLGLRLIYFSYDVKMKEKGDIPEGYSVSREKKERFSLILESASTNQTSMYLCASRDDRGRNEKLFFGSGTQLSVL.

The chain carries TRBV11-2 and TRBJ1-6; TCRdb proposes TRBD1, but this gene call is untestable without DNA. This CDR3 contains 18 residues. In germline, CDR1 is SGHAT, CDR2 FQNNGV. CDR3 residues: CASSLRGQGSSYNSPLHF.

V usage is TRBV7-9 and J usage is TRBJ1-4; without DNA, the TCRdb call of TRBD1 cannot be checked. CDR3 length: 17 amino acids. Germline CDR1 reads SEHNR; CDR2 reads FQNEAQ (reference sequence). The CDR3 reads CATKQGARISANEKLFF.

The chain employs TRBV5-1 and TRBJ1-1; TCRdb selects TRBD1, and the lack of DNA leaves this call unchecked. The CDR3 is 15 residues long. The germline V gene encodes CDR1 SGHRS and CDR2 YFSETQ. CDR3 protein: CASSSAMTGRDEAFF.

The chain recombines TRBV6-6 with TRBJ2-3; the TCRdb D gene call, TRBD2, has no DNA to confirm it. Germline V CDR1 and CDR2: MNHNY, SVGAGI (reference sequence). The CDR3 length is 11 residues. The CDR3 loop reads CASSPGTPQYF.

J is TRBJ2-4 and V is TRBV18. This CDR3 has 15 residues. The germline gives CDR1 KGHSH, CDR2 LQKENI. The CDR3 reads CASSPRSYGKNIQYF.

This chain joins TRBV15 and TRBJ1-4. The CDR3 is 16 residues long. Germline V gene lookup returns CDR1 LNHNV and CDR2 YYDKDF (reference sequence). The chain's CDR3 is CATSEGVKASGEKLFF.

This chain joins TRBV5-6 and TRBJ2-1; TCRdb names TRBD2, which stays unverified in the absence of DNA. The germline V gene encodes CDR1 SGHDT and CDR2 YYEEEE. The CDR3 length is 16 residues. CDR3: CASSPHPAVSYNEQFF.

The chain employs TRBV24-1 and TRBJ2-2; lacking DNA, the TRBD1 call made by TCRdb goes unchecked. Germline-derived CDR1 and CDR2 are KGHDR and SFDVKD. CDR3 length equals 16 residues. The CDR3 region is CATSDYRQRPTGELFF.

The rearrangement joins TRBV12-3 or TRBV12-4 to TRBJ1-5; the D gene TCRdb calls, TRBD1, cannot be checked with no DNA. This CDR3 has 15 residues. The CDR3: CASSYRTANNQPQHF.

This sequence joins TRBV12-3 or TRBV12-4 and TRBJ2-1; TCRdb indicates TRBD1, and absent DNA this call remains unverified. CDR3 size: 14 residues. The CDR3 is CASRLAGGLGEQFF.